This record concerns one T cell receptor beta chain sequence. Antigen unknown. The data are from a study of OX40 agonist ivuxolimab in advanced cancers. Study summary: Participants, 65% to 85% male, averaged 60 years of age, ranging from about 23 to 85.

General study points: Clonal expansion was seen in CD4+ and CD8+ blood T cells by week 6 at 0.1 to 3.0 mg/kg. Expanded clones were, on average, more numerous among CD8+ T cells than CD4+. In a subset of nonresponders, normalized T-cell clonal expansion was also low.

This CDR3 has 14 amino acids. Using immunoSEQ multiplex PCR, the repertoire was profiled, and TCRdb retains in-frame clones only, with some absent. Here the sample spans thousands of clones, approximately 79% being singletons. This sample comprised CD4+ or CD8+ T cells sorted from blood, obtained in a trial of the OX40 agonist ivuxolimab. The origin of this receptor is an adult with an advanced solid tumor such as melanoma, head and neck, liver or kidney cancer. The chain links TRBV21-1 to TRBJ2-1; the table names TRBD1, a call not compared with the DNA. TRBV21-1 is labeled a pseudogene. The CDR3 protein is CASSTAGQPTVQFF. The CDR3, as DNA: TGTGCCAGCAGCACAGCGGGACAGCCTACGGTGCAGTTCTTC.